These T cell receptor beta chains were read from a single sample in a study of T cell changes during pregnancy in multiple sclerosis. Method: immunoSEQ multiplex PCR; TCRdb's copy keeps in-frame clones and lacks some. The sample has about 70,000 clones, approximately 92% seen once. Sequencing used CD8+ T cells from peripheral blood mononuclear cells, obtained in the third trimester of pregnancy. The receptors were gathered from a female donor in good health, enrolled as a control in a pregnancy study. Both conserved end residues are part of each CDR3. D genes are given only for firm matches. Part of the rows lack a size; the others show once, few, many or a class for expanded clones.

V gene	J gene	clone size	D gene	CDR3 protein	CDR3 DNA
TRBV11-2	TRBJ2-1	-	-	CASSFGGGNEQFF	TGTGCCAGCAGCTTCGGCGGCGGCAATGAGCAGTTCTTC
TRBV19	TRBJ2-1	-	-	CASSIMGAEVEQFF	TGTGCCAGTAGTATAATGGGGGCGGAGGTTGAGCAGTTCTTC
TRBV12-5	TRBJ1-5	-	-	CASGSNQPQHF	TGTGCTAGTGGTTCAAATCAGCCCCAGCATTTT
TRBV19	TRBJ1-1	-	-	CASSEQGNTEAFF	TGTGCCAGTAGTGAACAGGGGAACACTGAAGCTTTCTTT
TRBV7-2	TRBJ2-7	-	-	CASSLGGNSHYEQYF	TGTGCCAGCAGCTTAGGCGGGAACAGCCACTACGAGCAGTACTTC
TRBV6-5	TRBJ1-2	-	-	CASSYFGGDYGYTF	TGTGCCAGCAGTTACTTCGGGGGGGATTATGGCTACACCTTC
TRBV10-3	TRBJ2-1	-	TRBD1	CAIRRTGEQFF	TGTGCCATCAGGCGGACAGGTGAGCAGTTCTTC
TRBV6-4	TRBJ2-1	-	TRBD2	CASSERAGGPNEQFF	TGTGCCAGCAGTGAACGAGCGGGGGGACCAAATGAGCAGTTCTTC
TRBV7-9	TRBJ2-2	once	-	CASSLPPDRAGNTGELFF	TGTGCCAGCAGCCTCCCCCCGGACCGGGCGGGTAACACCGGGGAGCTGTTTTTT
TRBV9	TRBJ2-1	-	-	CASSAETGYNEQFF	TGTGCCAGCAGCGCTGAAACAGGGTACAATGAGCAGTTCTTC
TRBV4-1	TRBJ1-1	-	TRBD1	CASSQGQGEAFF	TGCGCCAGCAGCCAAGGACAGGGGGAAGCTTTCTTT
TRBV5-5	TRBJ2-7	few	TRBD1	CASSEEDRGHYEQYF	TGTGCCAGCAGCGAAGAAGACAGGGGTCACTACGAGCAGTACTTC
TRBV13	TRBJ2-5	-	TRBD2	CASSFGTSGDQETQHF	TGTGCCAGCAGCTTCGGGACTAGCGGGGACCAAGAGACCCAGCACTTC
TRBV27	TRBJ1-5	-	TRBD1	CASSYSGTGGLSGQPQHF	TGTGCCAGCAGTTACTCCGGGACAGGGGGCCTCTCGGGTCAGCCCCAGCATTTT
TRBV7-3	TRBJ1-1	-	TRBD1	CASRETGTVNTEAFF	TGTGCCAGCAGGGAAACCGGGACAGTCAACACTGAAGCTTTCTTT
TRBV6-5	TRBJ1-1	-	-	CASSSEFAREDTEAFF	TGTGCCAGCAGTTCCGAGTTCGCCAGGGAAGACACTGAAGCTTTCTTT
TRBV27	TRBJ1-2	-	TRBD1	CASSFRQGANYGYTF	TGTGCCAGCAGTTTCCGACAGGGGGCGAACTATGGCTACACCTTC
TRBV5-6	TRBJ1-5	-	-	CASSFSDSNQPQHF	TGTGCCAGCAGCTTCAGCGATAGCAATCAGCCCCAGCATTTT
TRBV19	TRBJ1-1	-	TRBD1	CASTDLTGQLTAFF	TGTGCCAGTACCGACCTAACGGGACAGCTAACCGCTTTCTTT
TRBV4-3	TRBJ1-2	-	-	CASSQYSGTNYGYTF	TGCGCCAGCAGCCAATATTCCGGGACAAACTATGGCTACACCTTC
TRBV5-1	TRBJ2-1	once	TRBD2	CASSLTSGAYNEQFF	TGCGCCAGCAGCCTGACTAGCGGGGCGTACAATGAGCAGTTCTTC
TRBV25-1	TRBJ1-1	-	TRBD1	CASIGTGGLQAFF	TGTGCCAGCATCGGGACAGGGGGTCTCCAAGCTTTCTTT
TRBV27	TRBJ1-1	-	-	CASSLTGNTEAFF	TGTGCCAGCAGTCTTACAGGGAACACTGAAGCTTTCTTT
TRBV11-2	TRBJ2-3	once	-	CASSVYLRVDTQYF	TGTGCCAGCAGCGTTTACTTGAGGGTTGATACGCAGTATTTT
TRBV6-6	TRBJ2-7	-	TRBD2	CASSRGIAGDEQYF	TGTGCCAGCAGCCGAGGTATAGCGGGGGACGAGCAGTACTTC
TRBV5-1	TRBJ1-1	-	-	CASSPEVGLNTEAFF	TGCGCCAGCAGCCCTGAGGTGGGTCTGAACACTGAAGCTTTCTTT
TRBV4-3	TRBJ2-3	-	TRBD1	CASSQDLYRGADTQYF	TGCGCCAGCAGCCAAGATCTTTACAGGGGCGCAGATACGCAGTATTTT
TRBV4-2	TRBJ2-5	-	TRBD2	CASSQAPPGLVPQTQYF	TGTGCCAGCAGCCAAGCTCCGCCGGGACTAGTGCCGCAGACCCAGTACTTC
TRBV4-1	TRBJ1-2	-	TRBD1	CASRARTGEDYGYTF	TGCGCCAGCCGCGCGAGGACAGGGGAAGACTATGGCTACACCTTC
TRBV29-1	TRBJ2-7	-	-	CSVGGTGFSNEQYF	TGCAGCGTTGGGGGTACAGGCTTCTCGAACGAGCAGTACTTC
TRBV5-6	TRBJ2-2	few	TRBD1	CASSFGQGVTGELFF	TGTGCCAGCAGCTTTGGACAGGGGGTAACTGGGGAGCTGTTTTTT
TRBV7-9	TRBJ1-1	-	-	CASSAGGDTEAFF	TGTGCCAGCAGCGCGGGGGGAGATACTGAAGCTTTCTTT
TRBV27	TRBJ1-4	-	-	CASSELAGEEKLFF	TGTGCCAGCAGCGAACTCGCGGGAGAGGAAAAACTGTTTTTT
TRBV27	TRBJ1-1	-	-	CASSYPGDTEAFF	TGTGCCAGCAGTTATCCAGGGGACACTGAAGCTTTCTTT
TRBV27	TRBJ1-2	-	-	CASSPEMEYRYGYTF	TGTGCCAGCAGCCCCGAAATGGAGTATCGCTATGGCTACACCTTC
TRBV4-1	TRBJ2-3	once	TRBD1	CASSQLTGGLTDTQYF	TGCGCCAGCAGCCAACTGACAGGGGGCTTAACAGATACGCAGTATTTT
TRBV7-9	TRBJ2-7	-	-	CASSLERTASYEQYF	TGTGCCAGCAGCTTAGAGAGGACAGCTTCCTACGAGCAGTACTTC